These 8 T cell receptor beta chains came from one sample sequenced in a study of response to subunit inactivated influenza vaccine. TCRdb re-analysed the RT-PCR reads in MiXCR, keeping a single row per CDR3 protein. Of more than 450,000 distinct CDR3 sequences listed, 6.5% to 8% are singletons. This specimen was PBMCs from blood, taken roughly 24 months after vaccination. The receptors originated from a man aged 45 to 70 who received an inactivated influenza vaccine.

The chain recombines TRBV20-1 with TRBJ1-5; perhaps TRBD1 as D (5 bases). The V gene lost 6 bases and the J gene lost 7 bases, with 13 bases spanning the gap. The germline V gene has CDR1 DFQATT and CDR2 SNEGSKA (reference sequence). The CDR3 sequence is 12 residues long. The CDR3 nucleotides are TGCAGTGCAGAGGGGAGGAGCCAGCCCCAGCATTTT. Its translation: CSAEGRSQPQHF.

This clonotype was observed a few times. This chain connects TRBV20-1 to TRBJ2-1, with 11 bases identical to TRBD1. CDR1 and CDR2 (germline): DFQATT, SNEGSKA (reference sequence). The CDR3 contains 14 residues. The CDR3 sequence: CSWTGGASYNEQFF. The CDR3 DNA is TGCAGCTGGACAGGGGGCGCATCCTACAATGAGCAGTTCTTC.

This clonotype was counted many times. The rearrangement joins TRBV12-3 or TRBV12-4 to TRBJ1-1, with unresolved D. V lost 1 base and J 3 bases, leaving 6 bases between the germline ends. The CDR3 loop spans 13 amino acids. The CDR3 region has the DNA TGTGCCAGCAGTTTAGACGCTTACACTGAAGCTTTCTTT. Translated, it gives CASSLDAYTEAFF.

This clonotype turned up a few times. The chain recombines TRBV4-3 with TRBJ1-4; D might be TRBD1 (6 bases). CDR1 and CDR2 from the germline V gene are LGHNA and YSLEER. V was cut by 1 base and J by 5 bases, with 11 bases left in between. The CDR3 extends over 15 amino acids. The CDR3 DNA follows: TGCGCCAGCAGCCAAGGCAGGACAGCAAATGAAAAACTGTTTTTT. As protein: CASSQGRTANEKLFF.

J is TRBJ2-3 and V is TRBV20-1, with 10 bases fitting TRBD1. Germline CDR1 and CDR2: DFQATT and SNEGSKA (reference sequence). The CDR3 has 14 amino acids. V lost 5 bases to trimming and J lost 4 bases; unmatched junction nucleotides: 6. CDR3 loop: CSAPDRGRADTQYF. In DNA form, the CDR3 reads TGCAGTGCTCCAGACAGGGGGCGCGCAGATACGCAGTATTTT.

V usage is TRBV27 and J usage is TRBJ2-7, with D perhaps matching TRBD1 (6 bases). The CDR3 is made up of 14 amino acids. Per germline, CDR1 MNHEY and CDR2 SMNVEV (reference sequence). Trimming shortened V by 5 bases and J by 2 bases, and 13 bases separated the two germline ends. The CDR3 nucleotides are TGTGCCAGCAGTGCCGGGACACAAACCTACGAGCAGTACTTC. Protein: CASSAGTQTYEQYF.

This sequence joins TRBV7-9 and TRBJ2-1; TRBD2 matches 14 bases. Germline V gene lookup returns CDR1 SEHNR and CDR2 FQNEAQ (reference sequence). V lost 5 bases to trimming and J lost 6 bases; unmatched junction nucleotides: 3. There are 15 residues in the CDR3. The CDR3 loop is CASSGTSGSLNEQFF. DNA for the CDR3: TGTGCCAGCAGCGGGACTAGCGGGAGTCTCAATGAGCAGTTCTTC.

This clonotype was counted at least ten times. J is TRBJ2-3 and V is TRBV12-5; 10 nucleotides agree with TRBD2. The CDR3 length is 17 residues. Germline loops: CDR1 LGHNT, CDR2 FRNRAP. The ends lost 1 base at V and 0 bases at J; junction bases unmatched: 4. The chain's CDR3 is CASGLARTSGSTDTQYF. DNA of the CDR3: TGTGCTAGTGGTTTGGCCCGGACTAGCGGCAGCACAGATACGCAGTATTTT.